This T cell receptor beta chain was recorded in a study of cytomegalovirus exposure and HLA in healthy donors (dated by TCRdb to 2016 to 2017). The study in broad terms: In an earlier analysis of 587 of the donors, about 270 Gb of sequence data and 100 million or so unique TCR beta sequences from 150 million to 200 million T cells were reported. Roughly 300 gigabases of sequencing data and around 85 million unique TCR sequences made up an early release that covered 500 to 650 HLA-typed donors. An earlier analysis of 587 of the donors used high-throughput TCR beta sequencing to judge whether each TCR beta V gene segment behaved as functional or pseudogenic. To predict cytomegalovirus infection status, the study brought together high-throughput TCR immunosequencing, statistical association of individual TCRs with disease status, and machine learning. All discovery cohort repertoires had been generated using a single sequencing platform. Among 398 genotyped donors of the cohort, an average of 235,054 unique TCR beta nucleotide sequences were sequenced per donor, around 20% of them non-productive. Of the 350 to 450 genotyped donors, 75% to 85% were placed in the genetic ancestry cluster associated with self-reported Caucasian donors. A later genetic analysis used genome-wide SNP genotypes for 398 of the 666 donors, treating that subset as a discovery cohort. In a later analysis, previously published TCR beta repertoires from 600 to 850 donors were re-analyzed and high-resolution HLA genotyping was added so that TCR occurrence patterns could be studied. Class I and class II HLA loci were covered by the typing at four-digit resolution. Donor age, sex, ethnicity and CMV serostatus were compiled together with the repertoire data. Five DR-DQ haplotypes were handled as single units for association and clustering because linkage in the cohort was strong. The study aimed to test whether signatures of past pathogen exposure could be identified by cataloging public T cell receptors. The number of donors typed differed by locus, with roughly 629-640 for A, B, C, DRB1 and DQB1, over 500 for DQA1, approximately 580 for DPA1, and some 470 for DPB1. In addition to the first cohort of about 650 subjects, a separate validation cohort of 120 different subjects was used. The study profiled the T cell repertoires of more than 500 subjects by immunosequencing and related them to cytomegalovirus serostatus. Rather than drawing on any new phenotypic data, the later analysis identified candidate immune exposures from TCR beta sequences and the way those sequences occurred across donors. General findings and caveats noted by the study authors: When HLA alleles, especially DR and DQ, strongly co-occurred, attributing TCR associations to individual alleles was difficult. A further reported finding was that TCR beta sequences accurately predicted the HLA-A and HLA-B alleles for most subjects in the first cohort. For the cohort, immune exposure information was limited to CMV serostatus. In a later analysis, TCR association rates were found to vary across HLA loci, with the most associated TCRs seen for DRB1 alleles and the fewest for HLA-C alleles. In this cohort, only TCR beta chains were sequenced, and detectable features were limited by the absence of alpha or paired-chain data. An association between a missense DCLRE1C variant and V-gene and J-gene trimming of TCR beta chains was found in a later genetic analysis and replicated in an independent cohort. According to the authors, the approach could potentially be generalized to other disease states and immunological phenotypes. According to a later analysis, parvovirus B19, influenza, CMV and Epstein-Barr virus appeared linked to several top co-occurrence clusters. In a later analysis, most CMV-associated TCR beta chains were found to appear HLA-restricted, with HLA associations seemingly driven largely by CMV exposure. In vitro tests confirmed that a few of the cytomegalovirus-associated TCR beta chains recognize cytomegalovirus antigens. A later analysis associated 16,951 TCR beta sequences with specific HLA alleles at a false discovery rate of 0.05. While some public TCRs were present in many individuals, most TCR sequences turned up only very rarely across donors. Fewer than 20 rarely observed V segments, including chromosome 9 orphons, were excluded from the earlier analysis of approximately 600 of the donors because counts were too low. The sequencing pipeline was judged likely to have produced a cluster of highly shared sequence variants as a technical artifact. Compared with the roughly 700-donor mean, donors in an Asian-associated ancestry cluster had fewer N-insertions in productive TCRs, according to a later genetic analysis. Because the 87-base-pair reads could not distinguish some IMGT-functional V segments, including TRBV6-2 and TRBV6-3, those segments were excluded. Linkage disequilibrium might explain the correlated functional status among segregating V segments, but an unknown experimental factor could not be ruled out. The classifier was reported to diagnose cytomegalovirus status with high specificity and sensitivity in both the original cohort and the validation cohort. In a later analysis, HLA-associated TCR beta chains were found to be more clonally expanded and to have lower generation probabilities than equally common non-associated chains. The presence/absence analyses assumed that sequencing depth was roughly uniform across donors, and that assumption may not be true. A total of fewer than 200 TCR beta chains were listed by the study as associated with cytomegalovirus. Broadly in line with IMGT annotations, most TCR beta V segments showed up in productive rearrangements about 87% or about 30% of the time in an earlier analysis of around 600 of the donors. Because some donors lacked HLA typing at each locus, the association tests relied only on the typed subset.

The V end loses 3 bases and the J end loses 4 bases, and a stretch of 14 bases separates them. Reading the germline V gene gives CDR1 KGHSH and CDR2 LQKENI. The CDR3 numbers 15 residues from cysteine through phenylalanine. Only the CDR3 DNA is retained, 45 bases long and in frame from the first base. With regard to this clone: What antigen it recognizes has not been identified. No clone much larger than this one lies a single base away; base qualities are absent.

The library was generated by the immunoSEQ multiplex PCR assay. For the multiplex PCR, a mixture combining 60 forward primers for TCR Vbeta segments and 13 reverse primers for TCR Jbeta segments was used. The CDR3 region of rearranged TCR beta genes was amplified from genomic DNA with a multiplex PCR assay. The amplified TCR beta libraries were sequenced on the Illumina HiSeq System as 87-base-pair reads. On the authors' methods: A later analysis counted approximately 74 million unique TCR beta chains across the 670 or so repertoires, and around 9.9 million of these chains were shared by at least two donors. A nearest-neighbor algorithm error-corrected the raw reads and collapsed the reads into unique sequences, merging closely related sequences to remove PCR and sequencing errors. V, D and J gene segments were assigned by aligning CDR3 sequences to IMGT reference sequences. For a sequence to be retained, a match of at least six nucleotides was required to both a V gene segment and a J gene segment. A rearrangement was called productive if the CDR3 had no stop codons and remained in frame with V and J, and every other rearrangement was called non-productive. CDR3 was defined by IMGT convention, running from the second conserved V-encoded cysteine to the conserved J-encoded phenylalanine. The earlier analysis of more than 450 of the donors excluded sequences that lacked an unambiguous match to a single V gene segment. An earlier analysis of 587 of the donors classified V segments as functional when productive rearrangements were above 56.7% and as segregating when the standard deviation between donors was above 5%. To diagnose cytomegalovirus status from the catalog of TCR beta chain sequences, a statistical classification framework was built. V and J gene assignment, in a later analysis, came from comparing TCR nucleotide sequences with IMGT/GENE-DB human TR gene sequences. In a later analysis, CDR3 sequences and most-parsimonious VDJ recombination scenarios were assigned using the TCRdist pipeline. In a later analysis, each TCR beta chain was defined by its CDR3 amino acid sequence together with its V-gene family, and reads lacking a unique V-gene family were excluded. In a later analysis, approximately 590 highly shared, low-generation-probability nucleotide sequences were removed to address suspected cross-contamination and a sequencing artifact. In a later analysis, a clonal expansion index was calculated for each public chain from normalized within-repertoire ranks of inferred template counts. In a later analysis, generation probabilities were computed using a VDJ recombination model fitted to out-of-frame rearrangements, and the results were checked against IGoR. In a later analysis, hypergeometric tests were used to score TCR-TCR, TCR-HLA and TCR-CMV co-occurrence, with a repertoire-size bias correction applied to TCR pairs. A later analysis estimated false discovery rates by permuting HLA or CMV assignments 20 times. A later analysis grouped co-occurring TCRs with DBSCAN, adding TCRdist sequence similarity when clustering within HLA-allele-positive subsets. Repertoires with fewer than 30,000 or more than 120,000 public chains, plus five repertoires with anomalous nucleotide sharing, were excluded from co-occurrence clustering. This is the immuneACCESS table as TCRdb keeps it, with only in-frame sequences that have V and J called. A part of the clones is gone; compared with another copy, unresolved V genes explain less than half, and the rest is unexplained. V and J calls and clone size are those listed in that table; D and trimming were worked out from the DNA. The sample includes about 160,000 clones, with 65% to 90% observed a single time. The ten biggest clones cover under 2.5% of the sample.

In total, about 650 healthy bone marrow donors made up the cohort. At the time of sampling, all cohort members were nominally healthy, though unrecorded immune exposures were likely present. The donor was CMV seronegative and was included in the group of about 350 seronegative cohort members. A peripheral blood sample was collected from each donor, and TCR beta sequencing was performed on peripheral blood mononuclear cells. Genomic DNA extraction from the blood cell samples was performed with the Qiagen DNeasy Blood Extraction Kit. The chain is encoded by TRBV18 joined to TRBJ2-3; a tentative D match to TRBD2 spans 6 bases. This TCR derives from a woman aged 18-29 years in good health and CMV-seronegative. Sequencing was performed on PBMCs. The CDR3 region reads CASSPHRAGPDTQYF. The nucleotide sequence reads TGTGCCAGCTCACCCCACCGAGCGGGCCCAGATACGCAGTATTTT.